The clone carrying this T cell receptor (beta chain) was observed a handful of times. The antigen is not known. TCRdb passed the 5' RACE reads through MiXCR, listing each CDR3 protein once. The sample contains approximately 56,000 distinct CDR3 sequences, around 7.7% of which appear only once. The data originate from a study of spatial heterogeneity in lung cancer. Study summary: In the raw reads, each unique TCR and UMI combination was present more than ten times on average.

Time point described: blood at routine non-recurrence follow-up after resection. Material for sequencing was whole RNA from tumor, nontumor lung or frozen PBMC, left unsorted. Study conclusions and caveats: Resection saw ubiquitous expanded tumor TCRs appear in blood more than follow-up did.

Trimming cost V 5 bases and J 4 bases; bases outside gene matches: 7. Germline values: CDR1 SGHTA, CDR2 FQGNSA. The CDR3 is 16 amino acids. Sample: PBMCs, taken at follow-up. The clonotype was recovered from a female donor with early-stage non-small cell lung cancer. The chain couples TRBV7-2 to TRBJ2-2; TRBD2 aligns across 10 bases. The CDR3 spells CASSQPSGGATGELFF. The CDR3 bases are TGTGCCAGCAGCCAACCCAGCGGGGGGGCCACCGGGGAGCTGTTTTTT.